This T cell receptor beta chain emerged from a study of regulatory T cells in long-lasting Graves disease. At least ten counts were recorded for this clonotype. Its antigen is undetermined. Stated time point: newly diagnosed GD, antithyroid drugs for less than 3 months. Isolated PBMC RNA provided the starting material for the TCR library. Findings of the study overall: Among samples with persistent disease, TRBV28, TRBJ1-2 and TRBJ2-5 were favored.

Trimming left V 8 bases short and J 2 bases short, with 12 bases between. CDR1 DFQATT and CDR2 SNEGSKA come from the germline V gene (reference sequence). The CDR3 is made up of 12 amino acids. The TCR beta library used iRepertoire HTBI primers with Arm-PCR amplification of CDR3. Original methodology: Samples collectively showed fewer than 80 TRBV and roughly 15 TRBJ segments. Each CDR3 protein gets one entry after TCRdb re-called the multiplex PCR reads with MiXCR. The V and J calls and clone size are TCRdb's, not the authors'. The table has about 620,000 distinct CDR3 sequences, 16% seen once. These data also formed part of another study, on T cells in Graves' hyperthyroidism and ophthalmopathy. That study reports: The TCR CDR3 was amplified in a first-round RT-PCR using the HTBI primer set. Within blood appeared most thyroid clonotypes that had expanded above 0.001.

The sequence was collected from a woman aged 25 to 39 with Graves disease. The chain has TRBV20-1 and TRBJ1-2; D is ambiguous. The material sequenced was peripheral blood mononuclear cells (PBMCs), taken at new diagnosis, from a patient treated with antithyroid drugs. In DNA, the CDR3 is TGCAGTTTCCTCGGGAACAACTATGGCTACACCTTC. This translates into CSFLGNNYGYTF.